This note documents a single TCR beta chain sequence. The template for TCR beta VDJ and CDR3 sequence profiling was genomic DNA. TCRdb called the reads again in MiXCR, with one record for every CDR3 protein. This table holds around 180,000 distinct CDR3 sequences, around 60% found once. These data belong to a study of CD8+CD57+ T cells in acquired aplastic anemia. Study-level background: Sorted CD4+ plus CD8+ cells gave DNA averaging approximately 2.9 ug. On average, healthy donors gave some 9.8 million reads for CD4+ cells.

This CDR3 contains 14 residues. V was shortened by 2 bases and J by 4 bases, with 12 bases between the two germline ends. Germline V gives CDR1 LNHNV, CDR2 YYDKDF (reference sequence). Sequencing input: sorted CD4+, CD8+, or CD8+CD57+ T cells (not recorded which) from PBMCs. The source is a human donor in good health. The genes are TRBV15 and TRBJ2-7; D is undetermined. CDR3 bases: TGTGCCACCAGCAGAACCCACAACAAATACGAGCAGTACTTC. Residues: CATSRTHNKYEQYF.